This TCR beta chain comes out of a study of blood T cell repertoires in COVID-19. This table comes from immunoSEQ multiplex PCR, and its TCRdb copy is limited to in-frame clones, with some not included. Here the sample spans about 260,000 clones, about 86% being singletons. Germline V gene lookup returns CDR1 MGHRA and CDR2 YSYEKL. The CDR3 sequence is 16 residues long. Trimming left V 4 bases short and J 2 bases short, with 14 bases between. Sequenced: PBMCs or T cells enriched from blood (not recorded which). The rearrangement uses TRBV4-1 and TRBJ2-2; possible D gene TRBD2, 5 bases. The source is a young man with acute COVID-19. As DNA, the CDR3 is TGCGCCAGCAGCCCCCCCCCAGCGGCAAACACCGGGGAGCTGTTTTTT. It yields the protein CASSPPPAANTGELFF.